The rows below give T cell receptor beta chains drawn from one sample of a study of graft-versus-host responses after intestinal transplantation. The assay was immunoSEQ multiplex PCR, and TCRdb's table has in-frame clones only and misses some. This sample has roughly 7,000 clones, with 95% to 98% found just once. The sequencing here drew on PBMCs, taken 23 days after intestinal transplant. These receptors came from a human patient who received an intestinal transplant, so some T cells may come from the graft donor. CDR3s include the opening cysteine and the closing phenylalanine or tryptophan. Fields, in order: clone size, J gene, D gene, V gene, CDR3 protein, CDR3 DNA. The D gene is left open where the match is weak. The size entry is marked missing in some rows and otherwise reads once, few, many or a size class.

size: -; J: TRBJ1-1; D: TRBD1; V: TRBV5-6; CDR3: CAGGTGGTEAFF; DNA: TGTGCCGGGGGGACAGGGGGCACTGAAGCTTTCTTT
size: -; J: TRBJ1-2; D: TRBD1; V: TRBV27; CDR3: CASSLTGTGVGGYTF; DNA: TGTGCCAGCAGTCTCACCGGGACAGGGGTTGGTGGCTACACCTTC
size: -; J: TRBJ2-7; D: -; V: TRBV5-4; CDR3: CASSAQQGGGYEQYF; DNA: TGTGCCAGCAGCGCGCAACAGGGGGGGGGCTACGAGCAGTACTTC
size: -; J: TRBJ2-2; D: TRBD2; V: TRBV5-6; CDR3: CASSSGLAGGWPTGELFF; DNA: TGTGCCAGCAGCTCGGGACTAGCGGGAGGGTGGCCAACCGGGGAGCTGTTTTTT
size: -; J: TRBJ2-7; D: TRBD2; V: TRBV4-1; CDR3: CASSQAYQAGLSYEQYF; DNA: TGCGCCAGCAGCCAAGCTTACCAAGCGGGACTCTCCTACGAGCAGTACTTC
size: -; J: TRBJ2-2; D: -; V: TRBV20-1; CDR3: CSARDGELFF; DNA: TGCAGTGCTCGGGACGGGGAGCTGTTTTTT
size: -; J: TRBJ2-1; D: -; V: TRBV7-6; CDR3: CASSLVGATQFF; DNA: TGTGCCAGCAGCTTAGTGGGGGCAACACAGTTCTTC
size: -; J: TRBJ2-7; D: -; V: TRBV4-1; CDR3: CASSQVRGDYEQYF; DNA: TGCGCCAGCAGCCAAGTTAGAGGGGACTACGAGCAGTACTTC
size: -; J: TRBJ2-7; D: TRBD2; V: TRBV7-9; CDR3: CASSSWREGPTEQYF; DNA: TGTGCCAGCAGCTCCTGGCGGGAGGGCCCTACCGAGCAGTACTTC
size: once; J: TRBJ2-1; D: -; V: TRBV6-4; CDR3: CASSEGGSYNEQFF; DNA: TGTGCCAGCAGTGAGGGCGGGTCCTACAATGAGCAGTTCTTC
size: -; J: TRBJ2-3; D: TRBD1; V: TRBV4-1; CDR3: CASSQEDRVGDTQYF; DNA: TGCGCCAGCAGCCAAGAAGACAGGGTTGGGGATACGCAGTATTTT
size: once; J: TRBJ2-3; D: TRBD2; V: TRBV2; CDR3: CASRGSSGRARTDTQYF; DNA: TGTGCCAGCAGAGGCTCTAGCGGGAGGGCTCGCACAGATACGCAGTATTTT
size: -; J: TRBJ2-3; D: TRBD1; V: TRBV23-1; CDR3: CASSPPSDRARSTDTQYF; DNA: TGCGCCAGCAGTCCTCCCTCCGACAGGGCGAGGAGCACAGATACGCAGTATTTT
size: -; J: TRBJ2-7; D: TRBD1; V: TRBV11-3; CDR3: CASSPGDRQHEQYF; DNA: TGTGCCAGCAGCCCGGGGGACAGGCAGCACGAGCAGTACTTC
size: -; J: TRBJ2-7; D: TRBD1; V: TRBV5-4; CDR3: CASSSAGTGSFYEQYF; DNA: TGTGCCAGCAGCTCAGCCGGGACAGGGAGTTTCTACGAGCAGTACTTC
size: -; J: TRBJ2-7; D: TRBD2; V: TRBV7-2; CDR3: CASSITGTRDHEQYF; DNA: TGTGCCAGCAGCATTACCGGGACTAGGGATCACGAGCAGTACTTC
size: -; J: TRBJ1-1; D: TRBD1; V: TRBV12-5; CDR3: CASGQGGIEAFF; DNA: TGTGCTAGTGGTCAGGGGGGGATTGAAGCTTTCTTT
size: -; J: TRBJ1-1; D: -; V: TRBV19; CDR3: CASSIGESEAFF; DNA: TGTGCCAGTAGTATAGGGGAAAGTGAAGCTTTCTTT
size: -; J: TRBJ2-1; D: -; V: TRBV7-6; CDR3: CASSLAGRGNEQFF; DNA: TGTGCCAGCAGCTTAGCGGGTCGGGGAAATGAGCAGTTCTTC
size: -; J: TRBJ2-7; D: -; V: TRBV9; CDR3: CASSPAGLAYEQYF; DNA: TGTGCCAGCAGCCCCGCGGGACTCGCATACGAGCAGTACTTC
size: -; J: TRBJ1-2; D: -; V: TRBV5-1; CDR3: CASSLLGPEGGYTF; DNA: TGCGCCAGCAGCTTGTTAGGGCCCGAGGGAGGCTACACCTTC
size: -; J: TRBJ1-1; D: -; V: TRBV19; CDR3: CASRMGTEAFF; DNA: TGTGCCAGCCGTATGGGAACTGAAGCTTTCTTT
size: -; J: TRBJ1-4; D: -; V: TRBV6-1; CDR3: CASTYPGGRGEKLFF; DNA: TGTGCCAGCACCTACCCGGGGGGGAGGGGTGAAAAACTGTTTTTT
size: -; J: TRBJ1-2; D: -; V: TRBV23-1; CDR3: CASSRAHAVTYGYTF; DNA: TGCGCCAGCAGTCGTGCACACGCCGTAACCTATGGCTACACCTTC
size: -; J: TRBJ1-2; D: -; V: TRBV6-6; CDR3: CASSQGRSYGYTF; DNA: TGTGCCAGCAGCCAGGGGAGAAGCTATGGCTACACCTTC
size: -; J: TRBJ1-5; D: TRBD1; V: TRBV2; CDR3: CASSMTGDNSNQPQHF; DNA: TGTGCCAGCAGCATGACAGGGGACAATAGCAATCAGCCCCAGCATTTT
size: -; J: TRBJ1-2; D: -; V: TRBV4-2; CDR3: CASSQPKLTDSYGYTF; DNA: TGTGCCAGCAGCCAGCCGAAACTTACAGACAGCTATGGCTACACCTTC
size: -; J: TRBJ1-1; D: -; V: TRBV7-6; CDR3: CASSLERLNTEAFF; DNA: TGCGCCAGCAGCTTAGAGAGGCTGAACACTGAAGCTTTCTTT
size: once; J: TRBJ2-7; D: -; V: TRBV19; CDR3: CASSILRGQAYEQYF; DNA: TGTGCCAGTAGTATTCTGAGGGGCCAGGCCTACGAGCAGTACTTC
size: -; J: TRBJ2-3; D: TRBD2; V: TRBV11-2; CDR3: CASSISLAGGPADTQYF; DNA: TGTGCCAGCAGCATCTCGCTAGCGGGAGGGCCGGCAGATACGCAGTATTTT
size: once; J: TRBJ1-2; D: -; V: TRBV5-1; CDR3: CASRPGLQDYGYTF; DNA: TGCGCCAGCAGACCGGGACTTCAAGACTATGGCTACACCTTC
size: -; J: TRBJ2-7; D: -; V: TRBV5-6; CDR3: CASSLVRGGEQYF; DNA: TGTGCCAGCAGCTTGGTAAGGGGGGGAGAGCAGTACTTC
size: -; J: TRBJ1-1; D: -; V: TRBV12-5; CDR3: CASGLWMNTEAFF; DNA: TGTGCTAGTGGTTTGTGGATGAACACTGAAGCTTTCTTT
size: -; J: TRBJ1-1; D: -; V: TRBV6-6; CDR3: CASSYSFNSAYTEAFF; DNA: TGTGCCAGCAGTTACTCGTTTAACAGCGCCTACACTGAAGCTTTCTTT
size: -; J: TRBJ2-7; D: -; V: TRBV7-9; CDR3: CASSSPDPAYEQYF; DNA: TGTGCCAGCAGCTCCCCGGACCCGGCCTACGAGCAGTACTTC
size: -; J: TRBJ2-5; D: TRBD1; V: TRBV7-9; CDR3: CASRRPGQDQETQYF; DNA: TGTGCCAGCAGACGACCGGGACAGGACCAAGAGACCCAGTACTTC
size: -; J: TRBJ2-3; D: -; V: TRBV29-1; CDR3: CSVEDDRRVGGRSSTDTQYF; DNA: TGCAGCGTTGAAGATGATCGGCGGGTCGGTGGGAGGAGCAGCACAGATACGCAGTATTTT
size: -; J: TRBJ2-1; D: TRBD2; V: TRBV5-8; CDR3: CASSLGTSGSYNEQFF; DNA: TGTGCCAGCAGCCTCGGGACTAGCGGGTCGTACAATGAGCAGTTCTTC
size: -; J: TRBJ2-7; D: -; V: TRBV7-9; CDR3: CASSSLAETYYEQYF; DNA: TGTGCCAGCAGCTCACTAGCCGAGACATACTACGAGCAGTACTTC
size: -; J: TRBJ2-7; D: -; V: TRBV27; CDR3: CASSFGTNPYEQYF; DNA: TGTGCCAGCAGTTTCGGGACAAATCCCTACGAGCAGTACTTC
size: -; J: TRBJ1-1; D: TRBD1; V: TRBV19; CDR3: CASSNRDRGQYTEAFF; DNA: TGTGCCAGTAGTAACCGGGACAGGGGGCAGTACACTGAAGCTTTCTTT